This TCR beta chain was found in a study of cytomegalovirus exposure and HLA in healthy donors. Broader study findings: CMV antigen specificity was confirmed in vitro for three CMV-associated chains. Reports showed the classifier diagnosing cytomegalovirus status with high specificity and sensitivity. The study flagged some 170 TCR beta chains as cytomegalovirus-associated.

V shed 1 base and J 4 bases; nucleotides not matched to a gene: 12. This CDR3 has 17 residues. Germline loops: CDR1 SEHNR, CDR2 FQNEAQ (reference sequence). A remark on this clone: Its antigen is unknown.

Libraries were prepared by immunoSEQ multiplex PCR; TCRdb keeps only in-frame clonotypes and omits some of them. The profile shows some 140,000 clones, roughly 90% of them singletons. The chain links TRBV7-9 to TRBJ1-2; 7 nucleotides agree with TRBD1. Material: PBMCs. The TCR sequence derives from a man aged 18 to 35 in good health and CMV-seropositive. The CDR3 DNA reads TGTGCCAGCAGCTTAGTAGGCAGGGGGGTTACCTTCTATGGCTACACCTTC. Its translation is CASSLVGRGVTFYGYTF.